The present T cell receptor (beta chain) was sequenced within a study of cytomegalovirus exposure and HLA in healthy donors. Study outcomes and limitations: Cytomegalovirus-associated status was assigned to some 160 TCR beta chains. Rarity held for most TCR sequences, but there were some public TCRs that occurred in many donors.

The CDR3 loop spans 15 amino acids. V gave up 3 bases and J gave up 7 bases; unmatched junction bases: 7. Germline V gene data show CDR1 as KGHSH and CDR2 as LQKENI. Method: immunoSEQ multiplex PCR; TCRdb's copy keeps in-frame clones and lacks some. The sample holds 150,000 or so clones; 85% are singletons and the top ten take around 2.4%. Concerning this clone itself: Its antigen remains unidentified.

Input material: PBMCs. The rearrangement links TRBV18 to TRBJ1-5; the match to TRBD1 covers 9 bases. The receptor's source is a man in his thirties or forties in good health and CMV-seropositive. CDR3 DNA: TGTGCCAGCTCACCCGGGACAGGGAATTACCAGCCCCAGCATTTT. The encoded protein is CASSPGTGNYQPQHF. Full variable domain (remainder filled in from reference TRBV18 and TRBJ1-5): NAGVMQNPRHLVRRRGQEARLRCSPMKGHSHVYWYRQLPEEGLKFMVYLQKENIIDESGMPKERFSAEFPKEGPSILRIQQVVRGDSAAYFCASSPGTGNYQPQHFGDGTRLSIL.